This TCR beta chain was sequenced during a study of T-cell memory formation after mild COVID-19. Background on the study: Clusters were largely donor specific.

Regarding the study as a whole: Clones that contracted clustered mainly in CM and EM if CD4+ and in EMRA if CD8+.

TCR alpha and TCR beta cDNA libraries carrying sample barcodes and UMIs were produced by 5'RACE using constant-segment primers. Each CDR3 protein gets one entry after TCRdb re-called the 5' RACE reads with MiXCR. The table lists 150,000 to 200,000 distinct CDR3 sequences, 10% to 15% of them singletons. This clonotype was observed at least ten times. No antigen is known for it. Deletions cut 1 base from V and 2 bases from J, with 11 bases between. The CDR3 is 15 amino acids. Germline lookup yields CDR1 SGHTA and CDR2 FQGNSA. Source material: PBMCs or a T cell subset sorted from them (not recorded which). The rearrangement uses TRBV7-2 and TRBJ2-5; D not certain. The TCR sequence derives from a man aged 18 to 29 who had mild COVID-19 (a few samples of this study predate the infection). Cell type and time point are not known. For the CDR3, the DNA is TGTGCCAGCAGCTTAGTCTGGACGGAACAAGAGACCCAGTACTTC. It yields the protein CASSLVWTEQETQYF.